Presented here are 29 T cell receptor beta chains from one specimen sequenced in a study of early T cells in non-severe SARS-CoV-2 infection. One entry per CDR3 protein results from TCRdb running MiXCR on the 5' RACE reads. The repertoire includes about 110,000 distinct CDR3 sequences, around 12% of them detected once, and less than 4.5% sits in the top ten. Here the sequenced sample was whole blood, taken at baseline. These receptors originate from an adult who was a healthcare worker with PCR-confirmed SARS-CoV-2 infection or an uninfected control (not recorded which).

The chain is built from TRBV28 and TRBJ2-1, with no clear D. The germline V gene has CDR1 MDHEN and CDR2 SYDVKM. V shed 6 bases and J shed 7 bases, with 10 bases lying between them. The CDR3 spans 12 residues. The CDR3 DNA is TGTGCCAGCAGCCATAAGAGGAATGAGCAGTTCTTC. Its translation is CASSHKRNEQFF.

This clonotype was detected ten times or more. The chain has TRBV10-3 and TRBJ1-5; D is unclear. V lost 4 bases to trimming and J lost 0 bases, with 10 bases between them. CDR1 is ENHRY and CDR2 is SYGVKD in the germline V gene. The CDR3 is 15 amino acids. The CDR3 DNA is TGTGCCATCAGTGTATCCGGCAATAGCAATCAGCCCCAGCATTTT. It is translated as CAISVSGNSNQPQHF.

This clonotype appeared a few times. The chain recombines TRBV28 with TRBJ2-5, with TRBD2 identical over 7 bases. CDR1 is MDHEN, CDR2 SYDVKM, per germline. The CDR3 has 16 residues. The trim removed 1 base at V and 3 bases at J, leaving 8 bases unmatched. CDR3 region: CASSLSPGGIEETQYF. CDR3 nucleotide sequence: TGTGCCAGCAGTTTATCTCCGGGAGGCATTGAAGAGACCCAGTACTTC.

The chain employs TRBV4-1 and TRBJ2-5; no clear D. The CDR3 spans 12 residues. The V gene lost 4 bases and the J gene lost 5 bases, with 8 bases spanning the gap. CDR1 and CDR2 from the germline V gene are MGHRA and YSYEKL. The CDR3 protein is CASSRSRETQYF. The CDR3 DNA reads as TGCGCCAGCAGCCGTTCACGGGAGACCCAGTACTTC.

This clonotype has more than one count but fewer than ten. This CDR3 reads CASSLPGRTDTQYF. The CDR3 DNA follows: TGTGCCAGCAGCTTGCCGGGTCGCACAGATACGCAGTATTTT. The chain is built from TRBV5-4 and TRBJ2-3; D gene uncertain. Germline loops: CDR1 SGHNT, CDR2 YYREEE (reference sequence). The CDR3 loop spans 14 amino acids. V was cut by 1 base and J by 1 base, with 7 bases left in between.

In DNA form, the CDR3 reads TGTGCCAGCAGCCAGACGTACGGGGAAAAGAACACTGAAGCTTTCTTT. This codes for CASSQTYGEKNTEAFF. The chain is built from TRBV11-2 and TRBJ1-1; no firm D call. CDR3 length: 16 amino acids. Between the trimmed V and J ends, which lost 5 bases and 1 base, there was a span of 17 bases. The V gene's germline CDR1 is SGHAT and CDR2 FQNNGV.

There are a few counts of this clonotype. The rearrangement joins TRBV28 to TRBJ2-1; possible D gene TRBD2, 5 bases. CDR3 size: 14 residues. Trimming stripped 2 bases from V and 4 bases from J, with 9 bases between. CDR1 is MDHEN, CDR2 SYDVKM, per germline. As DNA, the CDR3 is TGTGCCAGCAGTTTAGAAGGACTGTACAATGAGCAGTTCTTC. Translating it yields CASSLEGLYNEQFF.

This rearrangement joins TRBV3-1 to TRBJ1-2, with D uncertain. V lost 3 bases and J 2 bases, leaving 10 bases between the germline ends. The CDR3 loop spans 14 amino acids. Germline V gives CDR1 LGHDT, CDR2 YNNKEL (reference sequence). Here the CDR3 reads CASSHLTSNYGYTF. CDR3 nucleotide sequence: TGTGCCAGCAGCCACCTAACATCAAACTATGGCTACACCTTC. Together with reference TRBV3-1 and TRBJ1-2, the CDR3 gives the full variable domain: DTAVSQTPKYLVTQMGNDKSIKCEQNLGHDTMYWYKQDSKKFLKIMFSYNNKELIINETVPNRFSPKSPDKAHLNLHINSLELGDSAVYFCASSHLTSNYGYTFGSGTRLTVV.

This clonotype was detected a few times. The DNA of the CDR3 is TGCAGCGTCCCGGGGTCCTACGAGCAGTACTTC. Translating it yields CSVPGSYEQYF. The rearrangement uses TRBV29-1 and TRBJ2-7, with a tentative D call TRBD2 (5 bases). V dropped 6 bases and J dropped 1 base, with 7 bases sitting between them. In germline, CDR1 is SQVTM, CDR2 ANQGSEA. The length of the CDR3 is 11 residues.

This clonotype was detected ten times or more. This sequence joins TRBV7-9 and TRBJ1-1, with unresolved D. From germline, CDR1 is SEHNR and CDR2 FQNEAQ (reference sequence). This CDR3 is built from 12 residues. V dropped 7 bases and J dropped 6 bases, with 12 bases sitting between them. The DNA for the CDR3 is TGTGCCAGCAACGTGGCTGTGGCTGAAGCTTTCTTT. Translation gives CASNVAVAEAFF.

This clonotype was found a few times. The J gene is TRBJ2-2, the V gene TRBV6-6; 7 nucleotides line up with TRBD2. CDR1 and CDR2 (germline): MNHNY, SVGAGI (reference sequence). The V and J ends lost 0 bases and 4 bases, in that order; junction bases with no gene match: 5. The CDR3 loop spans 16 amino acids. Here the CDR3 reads CASSYSGGSVTGELFF. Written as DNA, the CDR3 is TGTGCCAGCAGTTACTCAGGCGGGAGTGTCACCGGGGAGCTGTTTTTT.

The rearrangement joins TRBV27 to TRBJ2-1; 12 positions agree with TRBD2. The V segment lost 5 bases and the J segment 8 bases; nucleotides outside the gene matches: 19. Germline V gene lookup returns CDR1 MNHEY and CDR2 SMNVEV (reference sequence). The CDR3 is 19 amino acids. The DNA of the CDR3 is TGTGCCAGCAGTATAAGAACTAGCGGGGGGCTGGTCGGGGCGGATGAGCAGTTCTTC. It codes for CASSIRTSGGLVGADEQFF.

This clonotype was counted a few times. The CDR3 protein is CASSPRGVSGELFF. As DNA, the CDR3 is TGTGCCAGCAGCCCCCGAGGGGTTAGCGGGGAGCTGTTTTTT. The rearrangement uses TRBV7-3 and TRBJ2-2; D might be TRBD1 or TRBD2, each matching 5 bases. The V and J ends lost 5 bases and 7 bases respectively, with 14 bases between them. Germline V gene data show CDR1 as SGHTA and CDR2 as FQGTGA. CDR3 size: 14 residues.

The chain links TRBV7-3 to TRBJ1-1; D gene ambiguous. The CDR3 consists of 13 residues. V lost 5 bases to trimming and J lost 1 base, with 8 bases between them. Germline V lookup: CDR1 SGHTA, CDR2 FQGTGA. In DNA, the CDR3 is TGTGCCAGCAGCCTGATAAAGAACACTGAAGCTTTCTTT. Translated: CASSLIKNTEAFF. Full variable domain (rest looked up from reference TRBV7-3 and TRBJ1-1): GAGVSQTPSNKVTEKGKYVELRCDPISGHTALYWYRQSLGQGPEFLIYFQGTGAADDSGLPNDRFFAVRPEGSVSTLKIQRTERGDSAVYLCASSLIKNTEAFFGQGTRLTVV.

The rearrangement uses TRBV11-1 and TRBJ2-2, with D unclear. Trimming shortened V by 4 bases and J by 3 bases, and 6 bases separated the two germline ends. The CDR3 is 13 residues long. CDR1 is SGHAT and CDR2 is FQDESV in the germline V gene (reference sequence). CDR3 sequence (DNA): TGTGCCAGCAGCTATGACTACACCGGGGAGCTGTTTTTT. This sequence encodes CASSYDYTGELFF.

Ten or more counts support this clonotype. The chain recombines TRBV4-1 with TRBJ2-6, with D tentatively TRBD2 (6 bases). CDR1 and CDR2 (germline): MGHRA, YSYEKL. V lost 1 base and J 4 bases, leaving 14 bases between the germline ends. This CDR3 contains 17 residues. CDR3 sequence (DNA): TGCGCCAGCAGCCAAGGACTAGGTTCGGGAGGGGCCAACGTCCTGACTTTC. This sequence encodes CASSQGLGSGGANVLTF.

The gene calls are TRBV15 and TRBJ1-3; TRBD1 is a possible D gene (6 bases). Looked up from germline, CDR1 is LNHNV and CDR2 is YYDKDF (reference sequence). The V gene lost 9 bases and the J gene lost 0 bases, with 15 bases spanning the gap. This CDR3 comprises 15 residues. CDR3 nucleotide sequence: TGTGCCACGGGGAAAGGACAGAGCTCTGGAAACACCATATATTTT. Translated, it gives CATGKGQSSGNTIYF.

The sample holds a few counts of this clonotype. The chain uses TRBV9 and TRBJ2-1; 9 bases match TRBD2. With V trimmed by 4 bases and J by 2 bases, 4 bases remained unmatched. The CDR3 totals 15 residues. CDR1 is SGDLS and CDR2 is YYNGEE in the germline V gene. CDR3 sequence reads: CASSPIAGAYNEQFF. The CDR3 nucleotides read TGTGCCAGCAGCCCCATAGCGGGGGCCTACAATGAGCAGTTCTTC.

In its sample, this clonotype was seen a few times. The CDR3 sequence is CASSEFLPAAQETQYF. CDR3 bases: TGTGCCAGCAGTGAATTCCTGCCAGCCGCTCAAGAGACCCAGTACTTC. The chain is built from TRBV2 and TRBJ2-5, with D unclear. Trimming took 2 bases from V and 2 from J, leaving 15 bases between them. Germline V gene sequence: CDR1 SNHLY, CDR2 FYNNEI. This CDR3 comprises 16 residues.

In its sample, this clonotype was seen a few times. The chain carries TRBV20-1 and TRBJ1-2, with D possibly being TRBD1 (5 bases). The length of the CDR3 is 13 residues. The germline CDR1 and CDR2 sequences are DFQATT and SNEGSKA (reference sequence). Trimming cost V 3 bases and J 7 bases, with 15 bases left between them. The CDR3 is CSASPGTLGGYTF. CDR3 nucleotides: TGCAGTGCTAGCCCCGGGACCCTTGGTGGCTACACCTTC.

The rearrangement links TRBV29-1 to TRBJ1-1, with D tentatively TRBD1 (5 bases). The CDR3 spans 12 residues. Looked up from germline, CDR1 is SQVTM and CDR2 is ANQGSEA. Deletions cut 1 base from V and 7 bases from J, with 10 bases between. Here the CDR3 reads CSVEGGTREAFF. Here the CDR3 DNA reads TGCAGCGTTGAAGGGGGGACCCGTGAAGCTTTCTTT.

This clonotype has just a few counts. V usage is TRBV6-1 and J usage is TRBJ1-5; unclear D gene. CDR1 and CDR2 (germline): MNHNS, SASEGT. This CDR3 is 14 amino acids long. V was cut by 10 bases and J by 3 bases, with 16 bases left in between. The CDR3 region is CATTPLADNQPQHF. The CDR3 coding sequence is TGTGCCACTACCCCGCTGGCCGACAATCAGCCCCAGCATTTT.

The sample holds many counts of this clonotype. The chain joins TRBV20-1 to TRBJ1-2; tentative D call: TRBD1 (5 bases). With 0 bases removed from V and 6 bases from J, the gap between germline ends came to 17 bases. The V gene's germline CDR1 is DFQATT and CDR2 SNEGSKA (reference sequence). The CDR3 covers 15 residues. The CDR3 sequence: CSARDSRGRANGYTF. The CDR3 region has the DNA TGCAGTGCTAGAGATTCTCGTGGCAGGGCTAATGGCTACACCTTC.

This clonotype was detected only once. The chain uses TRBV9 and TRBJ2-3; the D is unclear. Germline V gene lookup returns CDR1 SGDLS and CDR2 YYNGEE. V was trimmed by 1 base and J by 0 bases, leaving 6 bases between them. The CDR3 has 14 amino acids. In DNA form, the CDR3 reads TGTGCCAGCAGCGTATTATCTAGCACAGATACGCAGTATTTT. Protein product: CASSVLSSTDTQYF. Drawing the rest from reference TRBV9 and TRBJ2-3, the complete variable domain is DSGVTQTPKHLITATGQRVTLRCSPRSGDLSVYWYQQSLDQGLQFLIQYYNGEERAKGNILERFSAQQFPDLHSELNLSSLELGDSALYFCASSVLSSTDTQYFGPGTRLTVL.

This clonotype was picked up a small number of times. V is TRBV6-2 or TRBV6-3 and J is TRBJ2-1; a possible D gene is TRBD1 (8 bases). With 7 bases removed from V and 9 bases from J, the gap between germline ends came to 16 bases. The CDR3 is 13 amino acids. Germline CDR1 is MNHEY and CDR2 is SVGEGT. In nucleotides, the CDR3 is TGTGCCAGCATTATTACAGGGGGGGGTGAGCAGTTCTTC. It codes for CASIITGGGEQFF.

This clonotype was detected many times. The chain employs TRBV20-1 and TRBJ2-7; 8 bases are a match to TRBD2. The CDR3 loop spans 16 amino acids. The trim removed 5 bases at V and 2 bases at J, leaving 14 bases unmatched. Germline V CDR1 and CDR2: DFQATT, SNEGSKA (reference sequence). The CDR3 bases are TGCAGTGCTGGCAGGGCCAAGGCGGGGGGCGCCTACGAGCAGTACTTC. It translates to CSAGRAKAGGAYEQYF.

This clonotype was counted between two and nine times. The CDR3 reads CSVRNPTEDTQYF. The CDR3 DNA is TGCAGCGTTCGAAACCCGACAGAAGATACGCAGTATTTT. J is TRBJ2-3 and V is TRBV29-1; D is possibly TRBD1 (5 bases). This CDR3 contains 13 residues. Trimming cost V 5 bases and J 5 bases, with 14 bases left between them. CDR1 and CDR2 from the germline V gene are SQVTM and ANQGSEA.

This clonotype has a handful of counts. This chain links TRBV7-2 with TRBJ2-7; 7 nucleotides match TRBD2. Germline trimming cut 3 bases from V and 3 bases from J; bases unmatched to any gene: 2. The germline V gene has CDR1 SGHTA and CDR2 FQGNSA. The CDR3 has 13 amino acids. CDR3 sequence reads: CASSFRDYYEQYF. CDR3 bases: TGTGCCAGCAGCTTCCGGGACTACTACGAGCAGTACTTC. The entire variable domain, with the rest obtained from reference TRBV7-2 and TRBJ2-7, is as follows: GAGVSQSPSNKVTEKGKDVELRCDPISGHTALYWYRQSLGQGLEFLIYFQGNSAPDKSGLPSDRFSAERTGGSVSTLTIQRTQQEDSAVYLCASSFRDYYEQYFGPGTRLTVT.

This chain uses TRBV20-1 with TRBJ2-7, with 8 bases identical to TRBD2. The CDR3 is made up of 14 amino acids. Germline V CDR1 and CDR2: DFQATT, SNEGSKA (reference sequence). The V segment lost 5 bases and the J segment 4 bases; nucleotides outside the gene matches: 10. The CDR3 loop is CSAVSGKELYEQYF. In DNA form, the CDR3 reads TGCAGTGCTGTTAGCGGGAAGGAGTTGTACGAGCAGTACTTC.